The text below deals with one T cell receptor beta chain. Germline assignment: CDR1 KGHSH and CDR2 LQKENI. The CDR3 extends over 14 amino acids. The J segment lost 9 bases and the V segment lost 3 bases, leaving 7 bases of the junction unmatched. Per the authors' pipeline: Quantification of nucleated cells was approximated via reference gene primer amplification. Here immunoSEQ multiplex PCR was the method, and the copy in TCRdb shows in-frame clones only, minus some. That table supplies the V and J calls and clone size; D and trimming were determined from the DNA. The repertoire consists of about 250,000 clones, with about 82% occurring once and the leading ten covering 4.5% to 5.5%. The record originates from a study of blood T cell repertoires in COVID-19. The wider study: The cDNA or gDNA used as material had been derived from T cells, B-cell-depleted T cells, or PBMCs.

Sequences were obtained from peripheral blood. This TCR derives from a man in his fifties with active or convalescent COVID-19. The chain has TRBV18 and TRBJ2-1; 8 bases fit TRBD2. CDR3 bases: TGTGCCAGCTCACCCGGGACTAGTCGGAGTGAGCAGTTCTTC. Amino acids: CASSPGTSRSEQFF. The entire variable domain, with the rest obtained from reference TRBV18 and TRBJ2-1, is as follows: NAGVMQNPRHLVRRRGQEARLRCSPMKGHSHVYWYRQLPEEGLKFMVYLQKENIIDESGMPKERFSAEFPKEGPSILRIQQVVRGDSAAYFCASSPGTSRSEQFFGPGTRLTVL.